This T cell receptor beta chain was captured by sequencing in a study of cytomegalovirus exposure and HLA in healthy donors. Both 60 Vbeta primers and 13 Jbeta primers went into the PCR. The protocol was immunoSEQ multiplex PCR, while the TCRdb copy is restricted to in-frame clones and leaves out a portion. The sample has 150,000 or so clones, roughly 79% seen once. Study findings and constraints: Altogether, 150 to 200 TCR beta chains were recorded as cytomegalovirus-associated. Three CMV-associated chains proved CMV antigen-specific in vitro. Further analysis, carried out later, found HLA-associated TCR beta chains more clonally expanded than equally common other chains.

V lost 2 bases and J lost 12, with 13 bases in between. The CDR3 covers 12 residues. Germline CDR1 reads MNHNY; CDR2 reads SVGAGI (reference sequence). Points on this clone: Its antigen is undetermined.

Sequences were obtained from PBMCs. This receptor was identified in a woman between 35 and 50 years old in good health and CMV-seronegative. The gene calls are TRBV6-6 and TRBJ1-2; possible D gene TRBD1, 5 bases. The CDR3 DNA is TGTGCCAGCAGTTACAGCCAGGGCGGCCACACCTTC. Its translation is CASSYSQGGHTF.